These 8 T cell receptor beta chains share one sample of origin, sequenced in a study of regulatory T cells in long-lasting Graves disease (dated by TCRdb to the early 2020s). The library was built by means of multiplex PCR. Sequenced on an Illumina HiSeq 4000. TCR beta libraries were built with iRepertoire HTBI primers and Arm-PCR amplification of CDR3 regions. Clones were called with MiXCR by TCRdb after fastp trimmed the public reads at Q25, and only in-frame beta chains were retained. Rows with a matching CDR3 protein are joined into one entry that keeps the most common DNA and genes. This sample comprises 420,000 or so distinct CDR3 sequences, over 15% of them detected only once. The ten largest clones take up 23% of the sample. The intended sense of this specimen's time point label: newly diagnosed GD, antithyroid drugs for less than 3 months. For both TCR sequencing and RNA sequencing, RNA was extracted from PBMCs using TRIzol.

The same data also went into a second study, on T cells in Graves' hyperthyroidism and ophthalmopathy.

Specimen: peripheral blood mononuclear cells (PBMCs), collected at new diagnosis, from a patient treated with antithyroid drugs. The receptors stem from a woman aged 18-30 years with Graves disease. Donor details come from another sample of the same person, matched by shared clones.

This clonotype was counted many times. The rearrangement joins TRBV28 to TRBJ1-6, with 11 bases fitting TRBD1. The CDR3 loop spans 12 amino acids. From germline, CDR1 is MDHEN and CDR2 SYDVKM. The junction had 7 bases not matched to a gene; V was cut back by 5 bases and J by 19 bases. For the CDR3, the DNA is TGTGCCAGCAGTGACAACCGGGACAGGGGGCACTTT. It is translated as CASSDNRDRGHF.

This clonotype was detected many times. The chain links TRBV28 to TRBJ1-1; no clear D gene. Germline V lookup: CDR1 MDHEN, CDR2 SYDVKM. The CDR3 is 14 residues long. V dropped 7 bases and J dropped 0 bases, with 12 bases sitting between them. The CDR3 bases are TGTGCCAGCAAGACGGCCACACTGAACACTGAAGCTTTCTTT. Amino acid sequence: CASKTATLNTEAFF. The whole variable domain, filled in from reference TRBV28 and TRBJ1-1, reads DVKVTQSSRYLVKRTGEKVFLECVQDMDHENMFWYRQDPGLGLRLIYFSYDVKMKEKGDIPEGYSVSREKKERFSLILESASTNQTSMYLCASKTATLNTEAFFGQGTRLTVV.

The chain employs TRBV4-3 and TRBJ2-3, with 9 bases that match TRBD2. The CDR3 covers 17 residues. CDR1 is LGHNA, CDR2 YSLEER, per germline. V gave up 0 bases and J gave up 5 bases; unmatched junction bases: 9. In DNA, the CDR3 is TGCGCCAGCAGCCAAGAGAGGGGGGTAGCGGGAGAAGATACGCAGTATTTT. It translates to CASSQERGVAGEDTQYF.

Points on this clonotype: Only one base separates this from a far larger clonotype, so it likely reflects a read error. This sequence joins TRBV20-1 and TRBJ2-4; 13 nucleotides line up with TRBD2. V lost 3 bases and J lost 13; bases outside the gene matches: 12. Germline lookup yields CDR1 DFQATT and CDR2 SNEGSKA (reference sequence). The CDR3 loop spans 15 amino acids. The CDR3 loop reads CSARATSGRRNEQYF. The CDR3 region has the DNA TGCAGTGCTAGGGCGACTAGCGGGAGGCGCAATGAGCAGTACTTC.

This clonotype was picked up many times. This chain joins TRBV7-3 and TRBJ2-1; 9 bases are a match to TRBD2. The V segment lost 3 bases and the J segment 9 bases; nucleotides outside the gene matches: 6. The CDR3 runs 14 residues. The germline gives CDR1 SGHTA, CDR2 FQGTGA. CDR3 DNA: TGTGCCAGCAGCTTTGAGCGGGAGGTCGGTGAGCAGTTCTTC. Its protein product is CASSFEREVGEQFF.

In this sample, this clonotype turned up many times. This chain links TRBV29-1 with TRBJ2-1; D remains unclear. Trimming left V 7 bases short and J 0 bases short, with 10 bases between. Germline CDR1 reads SQVTM; CDR2 reads ANQGSEA. The CDR3 totals 13 residues. In DNA form, the CDR3 reads TGCAGCGCGGCAGGTAGCTCCTACAATGAGCAGTTCTTC. Residues: CSAAGSSYNEQFF.

This clonotype occurred a few times. As DNA, the CDR3 is TGTGCCAGCAATAAAGGGGGCGCGGGTCAGCCCCAGCATTTT. This codes for CASNKGGAGQPQHF. V is TRBV6-1 and J is TRBJ1-5, with 7 positions matching TRBD1. The CDR3 has 14 residues. Germline CDR1 is MNHNS and CDR2 is SASEGT. Trimming removed 7 bases from V and 6 bases from J; junction bases left unmatched: 9.

This clonotype was seen a few times. The rearrangement uses TRBV18 and TRBJ2-6, with a possible D match to TRBD2 (6 bases). Germline values: CDR1 KGHSH, CDR2 LQKENI. This CDR3 is 17 amino acids long. The V and J ends lost 1 base and 3 bases respectively, with 13 bases between them. The CDR3 here is CASSPQGTLGGANVLTF. The CDR3 region has the DNA TGTGCCAGCTCACCACAGGGGACTCTCGGTGGGGCCAACGTCCTGACTTTC.